Shown below are 15 T cell receptor beta chains from a single sample sequenced in a study of response to subunit inactivated influenza vaccine. TCRdb independently ran MiXCR on the RT-PCR reads; one entry per CDR3 protein. The sample carries 650,000 to 800,000 distinct CDR3 sequences, about 18% recorded once. Sample: PBMCs from blood, taken roughly 5 days after vaccination. These receptors were collected from a man aged 45-60 years who received an inactivated influenza vaccine.

The J gene is TRBJ2-6, the V gene TRBV5-1; the D is unclear. Germline V gives CDR1 SGHRS, CDR2 YFSETQ. This CDR3 spans 14 amino acids. Trimming cost V 4 bases and J 2 bases, with 7 bases left between them. The CDR3 here is CASSPDPGANVLTF. As DNA, the CDR3 is TGCGCCAGCAGCCCGGACCCTGGGGCCAACGTCCTGACTTTC.

This chain uses TRBV5-1 with TRBJ2-2, with TRBD2 identical over 9 bases. The CDR3 contains 16 residues. Germline trimming cut 0 bases from V and 7 bases from J; bases unmatched to any gene: 7. Looked up from germline, CDR1 is SGHRS and CDR2 is YFSETQ. As DNA, the CDR3 is TGCGCCAGCAGCTTGGCTGCGGGAGGGCCTGGCGGGGAGCTGTTTTTT. Amino acids: CASSLAAGGPGGELFF.

The chain has TRBV6-1 and TRBJ1-1; the match to TRBD1 covers 8 bases. Germline trimming cut 7 bases from V and 5 bases from J; bases unmatched to any gene: 12. Germline CDR1 is MNHNS and CDR2 is SASEGT. The CDR3 has 15 residues. This CDR3 is CASTQRRGRWTEAFF. The CDR3 DNA is TGTGCCAGCACCCAGCGCAGGGGGCGTTGGACTGAAGCTTTCTTT.

Many counts were recorded for this clonotype. The chain joins TRBV10-3 to TRBJ1-2, with 7 bases fitting TRBD1. The V and J ends lost 7 bases and 6 bases, in that order; junction bases with no gene match: 11. Germline CDR1 ENHRY, CDR2 SYGVKD. This CDR3 is 14 amino acids long. The CDR3 nucleotides are TGTGCCATCACCGGGGTGGACAGGCAGCATGGCTACACCTTC. Protein product: CAITGVDRQHGYTF.

The V call is TRBV7-9, the J call TRBJ2-4; no firm D call. Trimming pared 5 bases from V and 0 bases from J, leaving 14 bases between. CDR3 length equals 16 residues. From germline, CDR1 is SEHNR and CDR2 FQNEAQ (reference sequence). CDR3 in amino acids: CASSPPPGLAKNIQYF. CDR3 nucleotide sequence: TGTGCCAGCAGCCCCCCGCCCGGGCTAGCCAAAAACATTCAGTACTTC.

This clonotype appeared a few times. The chain is built from TRBV20-1 and TRBJ2-1; D is possibly TRBD1 or TRBD2 (6 bases each). CDR3 length: 14 residues. Germline V gene lookup returns CDR1 DFQATT and CDR2 SNEGSKA (reference sequence). V lost 3 bases and J 4 bases, leaving 13 bases between the germline ends. Here the CDR3 reads CSASGGLPYNEQFF. The CDR3 DNA reads TGCAGTGCTAGCGGGGGCCTACCTTACAATGAGCAGTTCTTC.

CDR3 nucleotides: TGTGCCAGCAGTTTGCCGAGAGGGGCGGGGAACACTGAAGCTTTCTTT. Protein sequence: CASSLPRGAGNTEAFF. The chain has TRBV6-5 and TRBJ1-1; maybe TRBD1 (5 bases). The CDR3 loop spans 16 amino acids. CDR1 and CDR2 from the germline V gene are MNHEY and SVGAGI. V shed 4 bases and J shed 1 base, with 16 bases lying between them.

This clonotype has a handful of counts. The chain uses TRBV6-5 and TRBJ2-3; 8 bases line up with TRBD2. Per the germline V gene, CDR1 is MNHEY and CDR2 is SVGAGI. The junction had 4 bases not matched to a gene; V was cut back by 2 bases and J by 3 bases. CDR3 length: 15 amino acids. This chain's CDR3 is CASSYRGGRTDTQYF. CDR3 nucleotide sequence: TGTGCCAGCAGTTACCGCGGGGGGCGAACAGATACGCAGTATTTT.

There are many counts of this clonotype. J is TRBJ2-7 and V is TRBV12-3 or TRBV12-4; TRBD1 matches 7 bases. The V gene end was trimmed by 6 bases and the J gene end by 6 bases; junction bases not matched to a gene: 5. This CDR3 has 12 amino acids. The DNA of the CDR3 is TGTGCCAGCAGATCGACAGGGCTCGAGCAGTACTTC. Residues: CASRSTGLEQYF.

This clonotype has just a few counts. At one end the junction does not follow the germline gene, possibly because of a read error. The CDR3 DNA reads as TGTGCCAGCAGTTACTCGAAATCTAGCGGGGGTGTCTTC. This encodes CASSYSKSSGGVF. V is TRBV6-6 and J is TRBJ2-1; 10 bases fit TRBD2. The V gene's germline CDR1 is MNHNY and CDR2 SVGAGI (reference sequence). This CDR3 spans 13 amino acids.

The rearrangement joins TRBV6-2 or TRBV6-3 to TRBJ2-7; D gene uncertain. This CDR3 has 11 residues. Germline values: CDR1 MNHEY, CDR2 SVGEGT. V lost 2 bases and J 6 bases, leaving 5 bases between the germline ends. CDR3 in DNA: TGTGCCAGCAGTTACAAGGCCGAGCAGTACTTC. Translating it yields CASSYKAEQYF.

This clonotype was seen at least ten times. V gene TRBV29-1 combines with J gene TRBJ1-2; no reliable D call. CDR1 is SQVTM, CDR2 ANQGSEA, per germline. V lost 3 bases and J 2 bases, leaving 4 bases between the germline ends. The CDR3 length is 11 residues. The CDR3 DNA reads as TGCAGCGTTGACGGAAACTATGGCTACACCTTC. The encoded protein is CSVDGNYGYTF.

The genes are TRBV5-5 and TRBJ2-5; D remains unclear. Between the trimmed V and J ends, which lost 1 base and 4 bases, there was a span of 14 bases. CDR3 length equals 15 residues. Germline lookup yields CDR1 SGHKS and CDR2 YYEKEE (reference sequence). CDR3 in amino acids: CASSLRLESGETQYF. In DNA, the CDR3 is TGTGCCAGCAGCTTGCGGTTGGAGTCGGGAGAGACCCAGTACTTC.

This clonotype was found many times. Here the CDR3 DNA reads TGTGCCACCCTAGCCGCTAGCGGGGGGTTTGAAGATACGCAGTATTTT. Translated: CATLAASGGFEDTQYF. V is TRBV10-3 and J is TRBJ2-3; 11 bases fit TRBD2. The CDR3 spans 16 residues. J lost 5 bases, V lost 10 bases, and 14 bases had no gene match. Germline loops: CDR1 ENHRY, CDR2 SYGVKD.

The chain couples TRBV7-6 to TRBJ2-5; D may be TRBD1 or TRBD2 (5 bases each). The V end was cut by 5 bases, the J end by 4 bases, with 20 bases between. The CDR3 covers 16 residues. Germline V gene sequence: CDR1 SGHVS, CDR2 FNYEAQ. CDR3 sequence (DNA): TGTGCCAGCAGCCAAGAGGGGTTGTGGTTGGGAGAGACCCAGTACTTC. It is translated as CASSQEGLWLGETQYF. Supplemented by reference TRBV7-6 and TRBJ2-5, the full variable domain reads GAGVSQSPRYKVTKRGQDVALRCDPISGHVSLYWYRQALGQGPEFLTYFNYEAQQDKSGLPNDRFSAERPEGSISTLTIQRTEQRDSAMYRCASSQEGLWLGETQYFGPGTRLLVL.